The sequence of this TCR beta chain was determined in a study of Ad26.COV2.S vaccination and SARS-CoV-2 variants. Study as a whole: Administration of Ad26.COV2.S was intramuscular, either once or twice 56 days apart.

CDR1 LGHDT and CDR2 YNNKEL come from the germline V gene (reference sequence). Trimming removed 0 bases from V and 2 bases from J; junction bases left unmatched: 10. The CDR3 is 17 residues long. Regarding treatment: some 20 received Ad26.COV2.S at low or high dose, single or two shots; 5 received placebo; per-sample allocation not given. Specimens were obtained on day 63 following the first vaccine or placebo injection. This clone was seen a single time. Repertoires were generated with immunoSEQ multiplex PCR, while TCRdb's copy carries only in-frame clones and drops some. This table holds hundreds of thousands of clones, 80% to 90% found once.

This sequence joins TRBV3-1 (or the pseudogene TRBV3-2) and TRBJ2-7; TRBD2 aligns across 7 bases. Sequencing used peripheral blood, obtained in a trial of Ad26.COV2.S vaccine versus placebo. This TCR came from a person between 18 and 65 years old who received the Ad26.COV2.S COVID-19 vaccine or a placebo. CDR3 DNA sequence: TGTGCCAGCAGCCAAGATCGCGGTCTAGCGGAAACCTACGAGCAGTACTTC. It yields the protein CASSQDRGLAETYEQYF.